Detailed here is one TCR beta chain. Its antigen has not been determined. The record has no base qualities; no much larger clone is one base away. This sample is drawn from a study of vaccination effects on CD4 cells after COVID-19 (dated by TCRdb to between 2021 and 2024). Looking at the study overall: In the ViraFEST assay, PBMC were stimulated with viral peptide pools, and antigen-specific CD4+ T cell clonotypes were then identified by expansion using TCR sequencing. Each participant received two doses of an mRNA SARS-CoV-2 vaccine, either BNT162b2 or mRNA-1273. Each well held more than 1.5 million PBMC cultured in IMDM containing about 5.4% human AB serum, about 10 IU/ml IL-2 and gentamicin, along with about 9.5 ug/ml peptides. Pre-vaccine samples were drawn from two convalescent patients 16 days and one week before the first dose, at 142 and 148 days after COVID-19 diagnosis. The Oncomine TCR Beta short-read assay on an Illumina iSeq 100 was used to sequence cultures from other donors in the study. Altogether, roughly 10 COVID-19 convalescent patients and 4 SARS-CoV-2-naive healthy vaccine recipients made up the full study. SARS-CoV-2 spike-specific CD4+ TCR repertoires were compared before and after mRNA vaccination in COVID-19 convalescent patients and in infection-naive vaccine recipients.

After more than 9 days of culture, CD4+ T cells were isolated with the EasySep CD4+ T cell isolation kit. Convalescent patients had PCR-confirmed SARS-CoV-2 infection between March and December 2020, before Alpha, Beta and Delta variants emerged in the United States. Half of the culture medium was replaced with fresh IL-2-containing medium on days 3 and 7. Unless noted otherwise, every peptide stimulation condition was grown in triplicate wells. PBMC were separated from whole blood using Ficoll-Paque Plus gradient centrifugation and were then either cryopreserved at -140C or used fresh. The QIAamp micro DNA kit was used to extract genomic DNA from the cultured CD4+ T cells. Inclusive of the bounding cysteine and phenylalanine, the CDR3 is 13 residues long. Only CDR3 DNA is held: 39 bases, read in frame from base 1. The germline V gene (reference sequence) gives CDR1 as LNHDA and CDR2 as SQIVND. V is pared back by 5 bases and J by 10 bases, with 15 bases lying between the germline termini.

Overall results and qualifications from the work: Only a small number of convalescent patients were included, and no early post-infection timepoints were available, which limited the study. At late post-vaccination timepoints, both infection-induced and vaccine-induced clones showed marked clonal contraction, consistent with waning T cell responses. In convalescent patients, the post-vaccine spike-reactive repertoire consisted mainly of new vaccine-induced clones, largely distinct from infection-induced clones.

Library method: the immunoSEQ multiplex PCR assay. DNA from the cultured, isolated CD4+ T cells was subjected to TCR beta CDR3 sequencing. Per the source publication's procedure: Non-productive TCR sequences were removed and reads were trimmed to the CDR3 region, keeping CDR3s of at least 7 amino acids. Antigen-specific clonotypes were identified with the MANAFEST web app by comparing expansion in peptide wells against reference cultures. Positive clones required FDR<0.05 expansion versus reference and all other wells, odds ratio above 5, and frequency above 0.1% in two replicate wells. A clonotype was called cross-reactive if it was significantly expanded both in SARS-CoV-2 spike wells and in at least one common cold coronavirus spike condition. Levenshtein distance calculated with the stringdist R package was used to assess CDR3 similarity, and unrooted trees were constructed with ape in R 3.6.1. Imported from immuneACCESS, the table was reduced by TCRdb to in-frame sequences with V and J called. These copies leave out some clones; in studies compared against another copy, an unresolved V gene accounts for under half, and the cause of the remainder is not known. V, J and clone size are those of that table, while D and trimming were read from the DNA. The sample yields some 50,000 clones; roughly 74% were counted once. More than 6.5% of the sample is held by the ten biggest clonotypes.

The sequencing here drew on CD4+ T cells from PBMCs cultured without peptide, taken before COVID-19 vaccination. Recombination linked TRBV19 to TRBJ2-1; no D gene is confidently identified. This TCR was sampled from a human donor who had a prior SARS-CoV-2 infection. The CDR3 region has the sequence CASSQMPRPEQFF. Here is the DNA: TGTGCCAGTAGTCAAATGCCGAGACCGGAGCAGTTCTTC. The CDR3 plus the reference TRBV19 and TRBJ2-1 genes for the other parts give the full variable domain: DGGITQSPKYLFRKEGQNVTLSCEQNLNHDAMYWYRQDPGQGLRLIYYSQIVNDFQKGDIAEGYSVSREKKESFPLTVTSAQKNPTAFYLCASSQMPRPEQFFGPGTRLTVL.